Each of the 7 T cell receptor beta chains below was sequenced from the same sample in a study of shared clonotypes between healthy human individuals. Assay: immunoSEQ multiplex PCR; the TCRdb copy retains only in-frame clones and omits some. Of about 2.2 million clones detected, about 93% appear once; the ten largest clones hold more than 1.5%. Positively selected for CCR7, the CD45RO-negative cells used as naive CD8 cells excluded terminally differentiated effector memory CD45RA+ cells. The material sequenced was naive CD8+ T cells from PBMCs. The receptor set was obtained from a young man in good health. Some clones in this sample may be carry-over from other donors' samples.

The chain is built from TRBV5-1 and TRBJ1-2; D is possibly TRBD1 (5 bases). The CDR3 is 15 amino acids. Germline V gene sequence: CDR1 SGHRS, CDR2 YFSETQ. The V gene lost 0 bases and the J gene lost 4 bases, with 13 bases spanning the gap. CDR3 sequence (DNA): TGCGCCAGCAGCTTGGCCGCTCGGACACCCTATGGCTACACCTTC. It codes for CASSLAARTPYGYTF.

The genes are TRBV30 and TRBJ1-1; D remains unclear. This CDR3 spans 13 amino acids. Germline assignment: CDR1 GTSNPN and CDR2 SVGIG (reference sequence). V lost 2 bases, J lost 0 bases, and 7 bases lay in between. CDR3 sequence reads: CAWSLGLNTEAFF. The CDR3 DNA reads as TGTGCCTGGAGTCTGGGCCTGAACACTGAAGCTTTCTTT.

This CDR3 reads CARSRQGSNETQYF. CDR3 sequence (DNA): TGTGCCAGAAGCCGACAGGGGAGTAATGAGACCCAGTACTTC. The chain is built from TRBV5-3 and TRBJ2-5; 8 nucleotides line up with TRBD1. TRBV5-3 is an ORF; its function is uncertain. Germline trimming cut 4 bases from V and 5 bases from J; bases unmatched to any gene: 7. The CDR3 is made up of 14 amino acids.

The chain couples TRBV2 to TRBJ1-3, with D hard to call. Germline-derived CDR1 and CDR2 are SNHLY and FYNNEI. Trimming removed 6 bases from V and 0 bases from J, with 24 bases in between. CDR3 length equals 19 residues. CDR3 in amino acids: CASSDPPGWEKYSGNTIYF. CDR3 DNA sequence: TGTGCCAGCAGCGATCCCCCGGGGTGGGAGAAGTACTCTGGAAACACCATATATTTT.

The V gene is TRBV12-2, the J gene TRBJ2-1; TRBD2, the table's D call, was not compared with the DNA. TRBV12-2 is assigned pseudogene status. The CDR3 loop spans 18 amino acids. The CDR3 DNA sequence: TGTGCAAGTCGCTTACCCCTCACTCGGACTAGCTTCTACAATGAGCAGTTCTTC. Protein product: CASRLPLTRTSFYNEQFF.

The table lists this clone with a count of one. The chain recombines TRBV5-3 with TRBJ1-5, with a weak D call TRBD1 (6 bases). Being an ORF, TRBV5-3 has a function that is uncertain. Trimming stripped 0 bases from V and 4 bases from J, with 17 bases between. This CDR3 spans 17 amino acids. Written as DNA, the CDR3 is TGTGCCAGAAGCTTGGCGGAACTGGACAGCCATAATCAGCCCCAGCATTTT. Protein product: CARSLAELDSHNQPQHF.

The V gene is TRBV6-1, the J gene TRBJ1-1; D may be TRBD1 (5 bases). The germline V gene encodes CDR1 MNHNS and CDR2 SASEGT. Trimming took off 0 bases at V and 0 bases at J, with 11 bases between the two ends. This CDR3 is 16 amino acids long. The CDR3: CASSEAGREMNTEAFF. The DNA of the CDR3 is TGTGCCAGCAGTGAAGCGGGACGGGAGATGAACACTGAAGCTTTCTTT.